This T cell receptor beta chain was found in a study of response to subunit inactivated influenza vaccine. The germline V and J ends were trimmed by 3 bases and 4 bases, with 15 bases remaining between them. CDR1 is SQVTM and CDR2 is ANQGSEA in the germline V gene. The CDR3 extends over 14 amino acids. A single record per CDR3 protein comes from TCRdb applying MiXCR to the RT-PCR reads. The data contain more than 600,000 distinct CDR3 sequences, about 18% of them seen just once; the ten biggest clones take up roughly a tenth. The receptor's source is a man aged 50 to 59 who received an inactivated influenza vaccine. The J gene is TRBJ1-1, the V gene TRBV29-1; no definite D call. Sequenced here: PBMCs from blood, sampled roughly 5 days after vaccination. The CDR3 DNA reads TGCAGCGTTGAGTTGGCAGGCGTGGGCACTGAAGCTTTCTTT. Translated, it gives CSVELAGVGTEAFF.